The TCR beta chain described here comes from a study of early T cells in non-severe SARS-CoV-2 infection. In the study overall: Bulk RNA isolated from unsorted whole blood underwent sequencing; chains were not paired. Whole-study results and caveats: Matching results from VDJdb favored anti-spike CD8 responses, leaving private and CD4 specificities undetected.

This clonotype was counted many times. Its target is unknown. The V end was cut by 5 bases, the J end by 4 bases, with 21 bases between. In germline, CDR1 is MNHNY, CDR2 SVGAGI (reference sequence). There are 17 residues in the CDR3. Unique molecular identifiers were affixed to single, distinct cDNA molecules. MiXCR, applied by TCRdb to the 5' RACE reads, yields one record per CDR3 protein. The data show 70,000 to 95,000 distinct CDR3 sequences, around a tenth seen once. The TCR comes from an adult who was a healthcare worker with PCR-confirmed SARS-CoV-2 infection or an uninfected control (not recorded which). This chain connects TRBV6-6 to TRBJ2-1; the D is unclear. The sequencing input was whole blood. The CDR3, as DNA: TGTGCCAGCAGTACCCCGCTCCAGCGCAGATATTACAATGAGCAGTTCTTC. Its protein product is CASSTPLQRRYYNEQFF.